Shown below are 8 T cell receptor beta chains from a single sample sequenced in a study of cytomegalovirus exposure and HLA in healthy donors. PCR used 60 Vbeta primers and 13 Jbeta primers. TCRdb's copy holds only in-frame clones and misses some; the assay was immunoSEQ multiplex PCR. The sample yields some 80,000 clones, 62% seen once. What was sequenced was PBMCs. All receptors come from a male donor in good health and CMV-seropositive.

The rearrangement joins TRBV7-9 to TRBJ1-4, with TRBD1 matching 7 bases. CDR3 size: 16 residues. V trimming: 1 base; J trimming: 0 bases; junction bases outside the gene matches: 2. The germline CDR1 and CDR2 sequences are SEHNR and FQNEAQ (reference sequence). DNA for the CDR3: TGTGCCAGCAGCTTAGGGGACAGTGCAACTAATGAAAAACTGTTTTTT. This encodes CASSLGDSATNEKLFF.

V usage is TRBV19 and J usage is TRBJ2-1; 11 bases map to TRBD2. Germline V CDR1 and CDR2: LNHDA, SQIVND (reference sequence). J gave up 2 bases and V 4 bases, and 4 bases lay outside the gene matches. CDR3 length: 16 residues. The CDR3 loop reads CASSTPTSGAYNEQFF. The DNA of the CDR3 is TGTGCCAGTAGTACCCCGACTAGCGGGGCCTACAATGAGCAGTTCTTC.

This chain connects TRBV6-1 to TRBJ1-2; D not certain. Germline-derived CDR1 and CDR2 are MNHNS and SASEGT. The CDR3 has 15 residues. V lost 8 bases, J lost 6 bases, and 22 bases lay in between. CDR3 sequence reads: CASQIGMTRSDGYTF. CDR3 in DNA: TGTGCCAGCCAAATAGGGATGACTAGGTCCGATGGCTACACCTTC.

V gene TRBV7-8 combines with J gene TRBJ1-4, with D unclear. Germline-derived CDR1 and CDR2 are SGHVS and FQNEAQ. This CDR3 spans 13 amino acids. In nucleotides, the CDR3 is TGTGCTTCGGGAAAAGGGAGAAAGGAAAAACTGTTTTTT. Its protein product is CASGKGRKEKLFF.

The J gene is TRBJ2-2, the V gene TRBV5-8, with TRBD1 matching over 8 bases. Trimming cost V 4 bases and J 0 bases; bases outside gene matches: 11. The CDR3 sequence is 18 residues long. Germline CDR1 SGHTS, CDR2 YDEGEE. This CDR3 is CASSKGQGFISNTGELFF. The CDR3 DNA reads TGTGCCAGCAGCAAAGGACAGGGTTTTATCTCGAACACCGGGGAGCTGTTTTTT.

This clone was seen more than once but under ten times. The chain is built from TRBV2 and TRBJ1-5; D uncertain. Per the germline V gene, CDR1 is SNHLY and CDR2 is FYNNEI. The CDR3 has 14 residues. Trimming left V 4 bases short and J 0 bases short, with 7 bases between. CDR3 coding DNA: TGTGCCAGCAGTGGGGCAGCTAGCAATCAGCCCCAGCATTTT. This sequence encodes CASSGAASNQPQHF.

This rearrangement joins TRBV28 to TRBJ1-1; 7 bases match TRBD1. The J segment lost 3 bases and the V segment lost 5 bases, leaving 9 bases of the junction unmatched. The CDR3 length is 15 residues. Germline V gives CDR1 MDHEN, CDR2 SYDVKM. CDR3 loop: CASSEVRQGYTEAFF. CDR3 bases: TGTGCCAGCAGTGAGGTCAGACAGGGTTACACTGAAGCTTTCTTT.

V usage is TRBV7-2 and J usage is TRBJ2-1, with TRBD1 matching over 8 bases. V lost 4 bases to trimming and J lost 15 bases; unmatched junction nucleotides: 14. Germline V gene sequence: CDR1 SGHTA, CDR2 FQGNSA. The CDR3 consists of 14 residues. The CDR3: CASSSYALGQDLFF. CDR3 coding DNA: TGTGCCAGCAGCTCCTACGCTTTGGGACAGGATCTGTTCTTC.